The source of this T cell receptor (beta chain) is a study of shared clonotypes between healthy human individuals (dated by TCRdb to about 2020). At the level of the whole study: Three men and two women, aged 18 to 49 years, made up the cohort. To increase sequencing depth and limit assay-specific biases, different laboratories used diverse techniques to prepare libraries and sequence TCR repertoires. Per donor, three plates each were used for CD4 naive and CD4 memory, two for CD8 naive, and one for CD8 memory. Between about 0.8 and 9 billion PBMCs per donor were obtained by leukapheresis. To estimate repertoire size and how much clonotype sharing occurs between individuals, the study deeply sequenced the blood TCR repertoires of 4 to 6 healthy adults. Broad study findings and their caveats: Higher generation probabilities were observed for clonotypes shared by all four sorted-subset donors than for non-shared clonotypes. Around 5.4% of naive CD4, around 4% of naive CD8, about 2.1% of memory CD4, and 0.4% of memory CD8 clonotypes were shared across a handful of donors. Naive subsets generally had larger estimated clonotype richness than memory subsets did. Pairwise subsampling indicated that sequencing depth was expected to affect the degree of clonotype sharing among donors. Even with the large sequencing depth, rarefaction of the sorted-subset datasets indicated that sequencing was incomplete. Sampling was restricted to blood, and TCR repertoires in tissues likely differ from the TCR repertoires found in blood. Because the study included only a small number of donors, the genetic and exposure-history diversity represented was limited.

Notes on this clone: No cognate antigen has been identified for it. No much larger clone exists at a distance of one base, and base qualities are not known.

Donors were healthy HIV-negative adults with no recently reported acute infections or vaccinations. Every donor was a Caucasian adult residing in Nashville, Tennessee, USA. Magnetic negative selection was used to enrich CD4+ T cells, after which naive cells were positively selected on CD45RA and the negative fraction became the memory subset. Blood was collected by leukapheresis, and PBMCs were isolated by Ficoll-Histopaque density gradient centrifugation and then cryopreserved in liquid nitrogen vapor phase. Analytical flow cytometry was used to check the purity and quantity of every magnetically sorted T cell population. From each sorted fraction, genomic DNA was isolated and quantified by UV absorbance on a Nanodrop 2000c. The CDR1 and CDR2 encoded by the germline V gene are MDHEN and SYDVKM. V lost 6 bases and J lost 11 bases; the stretch between them is 13 bases long. From its cysteine to its phenylalanine, the CDR3 spans 11 amino acids. Left in the record is the CDR3 DNA by itself, 33 bases read in frame from the first base.

Using the deep immunoSEQ assay, multiplex PCR amplified TCR CDR3 regions from genomic DNA. For each cell subset, the extracted genomic DNA was distributed evenly across all wells of several immunoSEQ 96-well plates, and each plate served as one replicate. For sorted subsets, each replicate PCR was loaded with 200 ng genomic DNA, equivalent to roughly 30,000 T cell genomes. Purified libraries were quantified with a Qubit 3.0 fluorometer, sized on a Bioanalyzer 2100, and re-quantified with the KAPA Library Quantification kit. Each immunoSEQ 96-well plate was sequenced on its own single-read 150-cycle Illumina NextSeq 550 flow cell. From the authors' description of their analysis: Because the immunoSEQ output included only junctional sequences and no quality scores, the filtering could not be the same as the filtering used for full-length reads. Sequences were annotated with PyIR, a Python wrapper for IgBLAST v1.9, and V/J genes and CDR3 were assigned using IMGT germline references. Any read was removed if the V/J assignment was weak (E-value above 1e-6), the CDR3 was missing, or the read contained stop codons, out-of-frame junctions, or ambiguous translated residues. A V3J clonotype was defined by an identical inferred V gene, J gene, and CDR3 amino acid sequence. Percentage overlap between repertoires was calculated by dividing the number of shared unique clonotypes by the size of the smaller repertoire. RTK rarefaction, the Chao1 estimator, and Recon v2.1 estimates of unobserved clonotypes were used to assess repertoire richness. For all TCRbeta clonotypes obtained by the gDNA method from a few donors, generation probabilities were computed with OLGA. In its TCRdb copy, this immuneACCESS table keeps in-frame sequences only and misses some clones. Where compared with another copy, unresolved V genes explain less than half of these, and the others have no known cause. Clone size and the V and J calls come from that table; the DNA yielded D and trimming. The sample table contains around 2,000,000 clones; only one count was recorded for roughly 96% of them. Of the sample, 0.1% to 0.15% is held by the ten largest clones.

The V and J segments used are TRBV28 and TRBJ1-1; a tentative D call is TRBD1 (6 bases match). Sequenced material: naive CD4+ T cells sorted from blood. What the cell subset or site label conveys for this sample: CD45RA+ positively selected. This sequence originates from a man younger than 30 in good health. This receptor carries the CDR3 CASSPGGRAFF. The DNA sequence is TGTGCCAGCAGCCCTGGGGGGCGGGCTTTCTTT.